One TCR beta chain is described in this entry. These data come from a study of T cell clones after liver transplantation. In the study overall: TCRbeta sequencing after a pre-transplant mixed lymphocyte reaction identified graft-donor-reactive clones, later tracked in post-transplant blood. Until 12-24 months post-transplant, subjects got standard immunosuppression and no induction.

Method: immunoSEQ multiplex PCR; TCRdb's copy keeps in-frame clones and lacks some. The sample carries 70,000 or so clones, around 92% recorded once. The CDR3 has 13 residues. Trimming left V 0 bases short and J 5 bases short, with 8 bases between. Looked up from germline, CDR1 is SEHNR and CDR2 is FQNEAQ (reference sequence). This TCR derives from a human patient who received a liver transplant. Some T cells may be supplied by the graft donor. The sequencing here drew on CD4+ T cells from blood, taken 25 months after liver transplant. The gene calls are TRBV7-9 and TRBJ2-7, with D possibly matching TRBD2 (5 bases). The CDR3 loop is CASSLAAGHEQYF. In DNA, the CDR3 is TGTGCCAGCAGCTTAGCGGCGGGCCACGAGCAGTACTTC.